This T cell receptor beta chain originates from a study of breast tumors, draining lymph nodes, adjacent tissues. Study-wide findings and caveats: Luminal-like breast cancer showed significantly greater tumor-nontumor repertoire similarity than basal-like breast cancer did. Data fit most tumor T cells coming from lymph node, expanding in tumor. Tumor TCR diversity was below lymph nodes but above nontumor tissue.

The CDR3 contains 13 residues. Germline V lookup: CDR1 MNHNY, CDR2 SVGAGI (reference sequence). V was clipped by 8 bases and J by 0 bases, with 11 bases between them. Each CDR3 protein is one row after TCRdb ran MiXCR on the multiplex PCR reads. This sample yields 150,000 to 200,000 distinct CDR3 sequences, of which roughly 30% are seen a single time; 3.5% to 4.5% belongs to the top ten. This clonotype was recorded at least ten times. Its antigen is not identified. The lymph nodes were axillary draining lymph nodes from breast cancer patients. The source of this sequence is a female donor with breast cancer. Some clones in this sample may be carry-over from other donors' samples. Source material: axillary lymph node tissue. The chain carries TRBV6-6 and TRBJ2-7; no firm D call. The CDR3 bases are TGTGCCAGCGCCAGAGACCTCTCCTACGAGCAGTACTTC. Translating gives CASARDLSYEQYF.